These 22 T cell receptor beta chains were sequenced from one sample in a study of cytomegalovirus exposure and HLA in healthy donors. PCR involved 60 Vbeta and 13 Jbeta primers. Sequencing used immunoSEQ multiplex PCR; TCRdb keeps in-frame clones, though not all of them. The profile covers some 170,000 clones, with 81% appearing a single time and 4.9% taken by the ten largest. The sequencing input was PBMCs. The source of these receptors is a young woman in good health and CMV-seropositive.

This chain uses TRBV2 with TRBJ2-5; D may be TRBD1 (6 bases). Trimming removed 6 bases from V and 5 bases from J, with 10 bases in between. Germline CDR1 SNHLY, CDR2 FYNNEI. This CDR3 is built from 12 residues. The CDR3 loop reads CASRSTGETQYF. DNA for the CDR3: TGTGCCAGCAGATCTACAGGGGAGACCCAGTACTTC. The full variable domain, with the rest looked up from reference TRBV2 and TRBJ2-5, is EPEVTQTPSHQVTQMGQEVILRCVPISNHLYFYWYRQILGQKVEFLVSFYNNEISEKSEIFDDQFSVERPDGSNFTLKIRSTKLEDSAMYFCASRSTGETQYFGPGTRLLVL.

This chain joins TRBV14 and TRBJ1-2; D is uncertain. Germline CDR1 SGHDN, CDR2 FVKESK. V lost 4 bases and J lost 4, with 10 bases in between. The CDR3 contains 13 residues. Here the CDR3 reads CASSPRELYGYTF. The CDR3 bases are TGTGCCAGCAGCCCCCGGGAGCTCTATGGCTACACCTTC. The whole variable domain, filled in from reference TRBV14 and TRBJ1-2, reads EAGVTQFPSHSVIEKGQTVTLRCDPISGHDNLYWYRRVMGKEIKFLLHFVKESKQDESGMPNNRFLAERTGGTYSTLKVQPAELEDSGVYFCASSPRELYGYTFGSGTRLTVV.

V usage is TRBV5-1 and J usage is TRBJ1-1, with 8 bases aligning to TRBD1. Germline V CDR1 and CDR2: SGHRS, YFSETQ. The CDR3 spans 19 residues. Losses at the gene ends were 3 bases for V and 1 base for J; bases not matched to a gene: 17. The CDR3 DNA sequence: TGCGCCAGCAGCTCCATAAAACTCAGGGGGCAAAGAGGGAACACTGAAGCTTTCTTT. Protein: CASSSIKLRGQRGNTEAFF.

This clone was seen only a few times. This same CDR3 is encoded by further DNA sequences in the sample. The V and J genes are TRBV18 and TRBJ1-5, with D possibly being TRBD1 (5 bases). V was cut by 3 bases and J by 1 base, with 7 bases left in between. The CDR3 extends over 14 amino acids. CDR1 and CDR2 (germline): KGHSH, LQKENI. The CDR3 sequence: CASSPGQSNQPQHF. The CDR3 DNA reads as TGTGCCAGCTCACCGGGGCAAAGCAATCAGCCCCAGCATTTT.

The rearrangement links TRBV5-1 to TRBJ2-3; 10 positions match TRBD2. CDR1 and CDR2 (germline): SGHRS, YFSETQ. The trim removed 4 bases at V and 6 bases at J, leaving 8 bases unmatched. The length of the CDR3 is 15 residues. Here the CDR3 DNA reads TGCGCCAGCAGCCATCAGACTAGCGGGTTGGATACGCAGTATTTT. This encodes CASSHQTSGLDTQYF. Together with reference TRBV5-1 and TRBJ2-3, the CDR3 gives the full variable domain: KAGVTQTPRYLIKTRGQQVTLSCSPISGHRSVSWYQQTPGQGLQFLFEYFSETQRNKGNFPGRFSGRQFSNSRSEMNVSTLELGDSALYLCASSHQTSGLDTQYFGPGTRLTVL.

V and J are TRBV28 and TRBJ2-5; tentatively, D is TRBD1 (5 bases). From germline, CDR1 is MDHEN and CDR2 SYDVKM. V was pared by 2 bases and J by 4 bases, with 11 bases between. The CDR3 extends over 14 amino acids. Here the CDR3 DNA reads TGTGCCAGCAGTTTAGACCAGGGTGGAGAGACCCAGTACTTC. This translates into CASSLDQGGETQYF.

This clone was observed once. The chain links TRBV5-8 to TRBJ2-7; D is possibly TRBD2 (6 bases). CDR1 is SGHTS and CDR2 is YDEGEE in the germline V gene. The CDR3 is 15 amino acids. Trimming took off 5 bases at V and 2 bases at J, with 17 bases between the two ends. CDR3 in DNA: TGTGCCAGCAGGGTTGAAGGGGCGGGACCCTACGAGCAGTACTTC. Residues: CASRVEGAGPYEQYF.

This rearrangement joins TRBV15 to TRBJ1-5; D may be TRBD1 (5 bases). Germline V lookup: CDR1 LNHNV, CDR2 YYDKDF (reference sequence). This CDR3 is 19 amino acids long. The V gene lost 2 bases and the J gene lost 0 bases, with 20 bases spanning the gap. The CDR3 is CATSRFPGRASYSNQPQHF. CDR3 bases: TGTGCCACCAGCAGATTCCCTGGCAGGGCATCGTATAGCAATCAGCCCCAGCATTTT.

This clone appeared a single time. The chain joins TRBV6-5 to TRBJ1-6; D gene uncertain. Germline-derived CDR1 and CDR2 are MNHEY and SVGAGI. This CDR3 is 12 amino acids long. The V gene lost 5 bases and the J gene lost 10 bases, with 9 bases spanning the gap. The CDR3 sequence: CASSNSKSPLHF. In nucleotides, the CDR3 is TGTGCCAGCAGTAACAGTAAATCACCCCTCCACTTT.

The chain couples TRBV2 to TRBJ2-7; 8 bases are a match to TRBD2. The germline CDR1 and CDR2 sequences are SNHLY and FYNNEI. The V segment lost 3 bases and the J segment 5 bases; nucleotides outside the gene matches: 15. The CDR3 spans 17 residues. CDR3 sequence reads: CASSDYGTRAERDEQYF. CDR3 sequence (DNA): TGTGCCAGCAGTGACTACGGGACTAGGGCCGAAAGGGACGAGCAGTACTTC.

This clone has a single count. The chain is built from TRBV2 and TRBJ1-1; possibly TRBD1 for D (6 bases). Germline V gene lookup returns CDR1 SNHLY and CDR2 FYNNEI. The CDR3 extends over 15 amino acids. V was pared by 6 bases and J by 2 bases, with 16 bases between. The CDR3, as DNA: TGTGCCAGCAGGGAAAACAGGGAGGGAAACACTGAAGCTTTCTTT. Its protein is CASRENREGNTEAFF.

V gene TRBV4-2 combines with J gene TRBJ2-5, with 7 bases matching TRBD1. The CDR3 is 17 amino acids. V lost 0 bases, J lost 1 base, and 8 bases stayed unmatched. Germline V gives CDR1 LGHNA, CDR2 YNFKEQ. This CDR3 is CASSQDQAGGGQETQYF. The CDR3 DNA is TGTGCCAGCAGCCAAGATCAAGCAGGGGGTGGCCAAGAGACCCAGTACTTC.

The chain carries TRBV18 and TRBJ2-5; weak D call: TRBD2 (5 bases). The ends were cut back, 2 bases at V and 3 bases at J, with 7 bases in the middle. The CDR3 has 13 amino acids. The germline CDR1 and CDR2 sequences are KGHSH and LQKENI. CDR3 protein: CASSPGREETQYF. In nucleotides, the CDR3 is TGTGCCAGCTCACCAGGGAGAGAAGAGACCCAGTACTTC.

The chain couples TRBV7-8 to TRBJ1-2, with 11 bases fitting TRBD1. J gave up 5 bases and V 3 bases, and 5 bases lay outside the gene matches. This CDR3 comprises 15 residues. The germline CDR1 and CDR2 sequences are SGHVS and FQNEAQ. The CDR3 sequence is CASSFPGQGGYGYTF. The CDR3 nucleotides read TGTGCCAGCAGCTTCCCGGGACAGGGGGGGTATGGCTACACCTTC.

V usage is TRBV11-2 and J usage is TRBJ1-2; tentatively, D is TRBD1 (5 bases). CDR1 and CDR2 from the germline V gene are SGHAT and FQNNGV. The length of the CDR3 is 14 residues. Trimming shortened V by 1 base and J by 2 bases, and 8 bases separated the two germline ends. This CDR3 reads CASSLGSGNYGYTF. CDR3 nucleotides: TGTGCCAGCAGCTTAGGGTCAGGGAACTATGGCTACACCTTC.

The chain combines TRBV2 with TRBJ1-5, with D possibly matching TRBD1 (6 bases). Trimming left V 4 bases short and J 4 bases short, with 17 bases between. CDR1 and CDR2 (germline): SNHLY, FYNNEI. This CDR3 has 16 residues. The DNA for the CDR3 is TGTGCCAGCAGTGTAACAGGGCGAGGGAATAATCAGCCCCAGCATTTT. It translates to CASSVTGRGNNQPQHF.

This clone has just a few counts. This CDR3 reads CASSLLGGGYEQYF. CDR3 coding DNA: TGTGCCAGCAGCTTGCTTGGGGGGGGGTACGAGCAGTACTTC. This chain joins TRBV5-6 and TRBJ2-7; 7 bases agree with TRBD2. V dropped 1 base and J dropped 4; count of bases not matched to a gene: 5. From germline, CDR1 is SGHDT and CDR2 YYEEEE. This CDR3 has 14 amino acids.

The CDR3 DNA follows: TGTGCCAGCACCCTAGGCCGGGACAGGTATTCACCCCTCCACTTT. This sequence encodes CASTLGRDRYSPLHF. V usage is TRBV7-8 and J usage is TRBJ1-6, with 8 positions matching TRBD1. The CDR3 totals 15 residues. Germline CDR1 and CDR2: SGHVS and FQNEAQ. V shed 7 bases and J 8 bases; nucleotides not matched to a gene: 10.

The gene calls are TRBV2 and TRBJ2-2; D possibly corresponds to TRBD1 (6 bases). Looked up from germline, CDR1 is SNHLY and CDR2 is FYNNEI. V lost 8 bases and J 6 bases, leaving 13 bases between the germline ends. The CDR3 totals 13 residues. The CDR3 loop is CASSYRDAGELFF. The CDR3 DNA follows: TGTGCCAGCTCATACAGGGACGCCGGGGAGCTGTTTTTT. Full variable domain (outside the CDR3, taken from reference TRBV2 and TRBJ2-2): EPEVTQTPSHQVTQMGQEVILRCVPISNHLYFYWYRQILGQKVEFLVSFYNNEISEKSEIFDDQFSVERPDGSNFTLKIRSTKLEDSAMYFCASSYRDAGELFFGEGSRLTVL.

This clone was observed a single time. The chain recombines TRBV10-3 with TRBJ1-2; 11 bases are a match to TRBD1. The germline V gene encodes CDR1 ENHRY and CDR2 SYGVKD. The CDR3 spans 15 residues. Trimming cost V 2 bases and J 14 bases; bases outside gene matches: 13. The CDR3 region has the DNA TGTGCCATCAGTGAGAGGGGGGACAGGGGGGGAAGAATGACCTTC. The encoded protein is CAISERGDRGGRMTF.

The chain combines TRBV28 with TRBJ2-7; 12 nucleotides match TRBD1. Per germline, CDR1 MDHEN and CDR2 SYDVKM. The CDR3 is made up of 14 amino acids. Trimming took 8 bases from V and 2 from J; bases not matched to a gene: 4. DNA of the CDR3: TGTGCCAGCGTAGGGGACAGGGGGCCCTACGAGCAGTACTTC. Translating it yields CASVGDRGPYEQYF.

V is TRBV28 and J is TRBJ1-2; maybe TRBD1 (5 bases). The CDR3 is 12 amino acids. V gave up 4 bases and J gave up 10 bases, with 13 bases separating them. Germline CDR1 and CDR2: MDHEN and SYDVKM. CDR3 region: CASSWGESPYTF. CDR3 bases: TGTGCCAGCAGTTGGGGGGAGTCGCCCTACACCTTC.